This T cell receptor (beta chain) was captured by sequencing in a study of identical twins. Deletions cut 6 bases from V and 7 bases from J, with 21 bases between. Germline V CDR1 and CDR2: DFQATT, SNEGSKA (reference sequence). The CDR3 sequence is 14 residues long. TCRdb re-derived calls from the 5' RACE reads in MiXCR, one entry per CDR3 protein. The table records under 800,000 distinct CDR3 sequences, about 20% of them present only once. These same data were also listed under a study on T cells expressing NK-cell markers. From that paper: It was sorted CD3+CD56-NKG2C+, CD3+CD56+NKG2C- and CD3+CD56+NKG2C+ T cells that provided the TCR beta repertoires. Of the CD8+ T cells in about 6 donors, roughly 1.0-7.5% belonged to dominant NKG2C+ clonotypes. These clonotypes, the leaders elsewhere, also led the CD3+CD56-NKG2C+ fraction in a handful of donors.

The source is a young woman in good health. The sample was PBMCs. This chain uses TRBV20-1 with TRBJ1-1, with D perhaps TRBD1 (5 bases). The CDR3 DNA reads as TGCAGTGCCGTCCGCGGGGACGGTAGGTTTGAAGCTTTCTTT. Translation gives CSAVRGDGRFEAFF.